This T cell receptor (beta chain) was recovered during a study of blood T cell repertoires in COVID-19. About the research overall: COVID-19 samples, acute and convalescent, were from the United States, Italy and Spain. The cDNA or gDNA used as material had been derived from T cells, B-cell-depleted T cells, or PBMCs.

This CDR3 has 17 amino acids. Losses at the gene ends were 5 bases for V and 2 bases for J; bases not matched to a gene: 7. Per germline, CDR1 SGHNT and CDR2 YYREEE (reference sequence). Profiling relied on immunoSEQ multiplex PCR, and the TCRdb table lists in-frame clones only, not all of them. The table lists some 85,000 clones, 75% to 90% of them singletons. This chain connects TRBV5-4 to TRBJ2-3, with 14 bases identical to TRBD2. This clonotype originated in an elderly woman with acute or convalescent COVID-19. Specimen: peripheral blood. CDR3 DNA: TGTGCCAGCAGTCGACTAGCGGGGGGGCAAAACACAGATACGCAGTATTTT. Amino acid sequence: CASSRLAGGQNTDTQYF.